This T cell receptor beta chain was identified during a study of PD-1 blockade in classical Hodgkin lymphoma. The study's findings and limits: Newly diagnosed patients and complete responders had comparable diversity at baseline. Repertoire differences lack defined causes, possibly disease activity or prior therapy. Exclusion applied to patients who initiated nivolumab less than 1 year following ASCT.

A note on this clone: Its antigen is unidentified.

Time point described: cycle 4 day 1 (C4D1), after more than 5 weeks of nivolumab. Relapses following autologous stem cell transplantation were seen in all patients, with brentuximab vedotin exposure varying. Researchers report purifying CD4+ T cells from thawed PBMCs by magnetic negative selection. Using immunoSEQ multiplex PCR, the repertoire was profiled, and TCRdb retains in-frame clones only, with some absent. The repertoire holds approximately 13,000 clones, with around nine tenths as singletons. The specimen was CD4+ T cells from blood, collected before the fourth cycle of nivolumab. The receptor's source is a human donor with classical Hodgkin lymphoma.

As DNA, the CDR3 is TGTGCCAGCAGCCCAAGACAGGGAGGGAAGACTATCCTACAAGAGACCCAGTACTTC. This codes for CASSPRQGGKTILQETQYF. The chain recombines TRBV21-1 with TRBJ2-5. TRBV21-1 is a pseudogene. This CDR3 comprises 19 residues.